The 21 T cell receptor beta chains below come from one sample, sequenced in a study of T cells in Graves' hyperthyroidism and ophthalmopathy. What was amplified from RNA transcripts were TCR beta CDR3 regions. An initial round of RT-PCR targeting the TCR CDR3 relied on the HTBI primer set. TCRdb independently ran MiXCR on the multiplex PCR reads; one entry per CDR3 protein. Among some 600,000 distinct CDR3 sequences listed, roughly 46% were seen once. Source material: peripheral blood or thyroid tissue (not recorded which). The receptor set was obtained from a woman between 18 and 29 years old with Graves' hyperthyroidism.

This clonotype was recorded at least ten times. The rearrangement links TRBV7-3 to TRBJ1-6, with 7 bases fitting TRBD1. With V trimmed by 1 base and J by 5 bases, 2 bases remained unmatched. Per the germline V gene, CDR1 is SGHTA and CDR2 is FQGTGA. This CDR3 has 15 amino acids. The CDR3 loop is CASSLRDRDNSPLHF. CDR3 nucleotides: TGTGCCAGCAGCTTAAGAGACAGGGATAATTCACCCCTCCACTTT.

The J gene is TRBJ2-7, the V gene TRBV5-1; unclear D gene. Trimming stripped 1 base from V and 3 bases from J, with 14 bases between. The V gene's germline CDR1 is SGHRS and CDR2 YFSETQ. The CDR3 runs to 15 residues. The CDR3 region is CASSLTPRAYYEQYF. The DNA for the CDR3 is TGCGCCAGCAGCTTGACCCCTCGGGCGTACTACGAGCAGTACTTC.

J is TRBJ1-1 and V is TRBV7-2; the D is unclear. The CDR3 has 14 amino acids. CDR1 is SGHTA, CDR2 FQGNSA, per germline. V gave up 5 bases and J gave up 7 bases, with 17 bases separating them. CDR3 DNA: TGTGCCAGCAGCGGCAGAGTGGGTACTAATGAAGCTTTCTTT. Translating it yields CASSGRVGTNEAFF.

The chain is built from TRBV6-4 and TRBJ2-5, with D unresolved. The CDR3 contains 15 residues. In germline, CDR1 is MRHNA, CDR2 SNTAGT. Trimming cost V 4 bases and J 0 bases, with 12 bases left between them. CDR3 region: CASSVFRLDQETQYF. The CDR3 DNA reads as TGTGCCAGCAGTGTCTTCCGGTTAGACCAAGAGACCCAGTACTTC.

The J gene is TRBJ2-5, the V gene TRBV24-1; 8 bases match TRBD1. The CDR3 has 16 residues. The germline V gene encodes CDR1 KGHDR and CDR2 SFDVKD. V lost 5 bases and J lost 5; bases outside the gene matches: 12. The CDR3: CATSADDRGSSETQYF. CDR3 nucleotides: TGTGCCACCAGTGCCGACGACAGGGGTAGTTCTGAGACCCAGTACTTC.

This chain connects TRBV15 to TRBJ2-7, with a weak D call TRBD2 (5 bases). The CDR3 contains 15 residues. Trimming removed 3 bases from V and 0 bases from J, with 12 bases in between. Germline V CDR1 and CDR2: LNHNV, YYDKDF (reference sequence). The CDR3 coding sequence is TGTGCCACCAGCAGCTTGCGGACTGGCTCCTACGAGCAGTACTTC. Its translation: CATSSLRTGSYEQYF.

This clonotype was counted ten times or more. The chain joins TRBV7-9 to TRBJ2-5; unclear D gene. The V gene's germline CDR1 is SEHNR and CDR2 FQNEAQ (reference sequence). This CDR3 contains 14 residues. Trimming cost V 5 bases and J 3 bases, with 13 bases left between them. CDR3 nucleotides: TGTGCCAGCAGCCCGCCTGGAGCAGAAGAGACCCAGTACTTC. Its translation: CASSPPGAEETQYF.

This rearrangement joins TRBV10-3 to TRBJ2-7, with 7 bases identical to TRBD1. This CDR3 comprises 13 residues. Germline trimming cut 8 bases from V and 9 bases from J; bases unmatched to any gene: 13. CDR1 is ENHRY, CDR2 SYGVKD, per germline. The CDR3, as DNA: TGTGCCATCCGGCCCGGGGACAGTACGAGGCAGTACTTC. The encoded protein is CAIRPGDSTRQYF.

In this sample, this clonotype turned up a few times. The CDR3 bases are TGTGCCAGCACCCTGGACGCTAGCTCTGGAAACACCATATATTTT. Its translation is CASTLDASSGNTIYF. The chain employs TRBV2 and TRBJ1-3; no definite D call. CDR1 and CDR2 (germline): SNHLY, FYNNEI. CDR3 length equals 15 residues. V lost 7 bases and J lost 0, with 13 bases in between.

This clonotype was seen many times. The V call is TRBV20-1, the J call TRBJ1-5; D unresolved. This CDR3 has 12 residues. Trimming cost V 3 bases and J 0 bases, with 3 bases left between them. CDR1 is DFQATT, CDR2 SNEGSKA, per germline (reference sequence). CDR3 in DNA: TGCAGTGCTAGCTATAGCAATCAGCCCCAGCATTTT. It specifies CSASYSNQPQHF.

This clonotype appeared a few times. The chain employs TRBV20-1 and TRBJ1-5; TRBD1 is a possible D gene (5 bases). This CDR3 region has 12 residues. The germline V gene has CDR1 DFQATT and CDR2 SNEGSKA (reference sequence). The CDR3 loop reads CSSGRSNQPQHF. The CDR3 DNA reads TGCTCGTCGGGACGGAGCAATCAGCCCCAGCATTTT.

This clonotype was picked up a small number of times. The V gene is TRBV7-2, the J gene TRBJ1-5; no definite D call. This CDR3 is 14 amino acids long. Germline V lookup: CDR1 SGHTA, CDR2 FQGNSA. V was shortened by 1 base and J by 4 bases, with 8 bases between the two germline ends. In DNA form, the CDR3 reads TGTGCCAGCAGCTTAGTATACGGAAATCAGCCCCAGCATTTT. It is translated as CASSLVYGNQPQHF.

This clonotype has a handful of counts. The chain links TRBV9 to TRBJ2-7; TRBD2 matches at 7 bases. This CDR3 has 14 amino acids. J was trimmed by 2 bases and V by 2 bases; bases with no gene match: 4. In germline, CDR1 is SGDLS, CDR2 YYNGEE. The CDR3 sequence is CASSVSGIPYEQYF. CDR3 DNA sequence: TGTGCCAGCAGCGTCAGCGGGATTCCCTACGAGCAGTACTTC.

The chain links TRBV29-1 to TRBJ2-5; D assignment may be TRBD1 or TRBD2 (5 bases each). Trimming shortened V by 8 bases and J by 7 bases, and 14 bases separated the two germline ends. Per the germline V gene, CDR1 is SQVTM and CDR2 is ANQGSEA. The CDR3 runs to 11 residues. The chain's CDR3 is CSTGTEVTQYF. As DNA, the CDR3 is TGCAGCACTGGGACGGAGGTGACCCAGTACTTC.

The rearrangement joins TRBV7-6 to TRBJ2-7; possibly TRBD2 for D (5 bases). Germline CDR1 is SGHVS and CDR2 is FNYEAQ. There are 13 residues in the CDR3. Trimming cost V 5 bases and J 4 bases, with 12 bases left between them. The CDR3, as DNA: TGTGCCAGCAGCGGGAGATTGGTTTACGAGCAGTACTTC. It codes for CASSGRLVYEQYF. Full variable domain (missing parts from reference TRBV7-6 and TRBJ2-7): GAGVSQSPRYKVTKRGQDVALRCDPISGHVSLYWYRQALGQGPEFLTYFNYEAQQDKSGLPNDRFSAERPEGSISTLTIQRTEQRDSAMYRCASSGRLVYEQYFGPGTRLTVT.

This clonotype has a handful of counts. The DNA of the CDR3 is TGTGCCAGTACCGAGACCCGGGGAAACACCATATATTTT. It translates to CASTETRGNTIYF. The V and J genes are TRBV19 and TRBJ1-3, with unresolved D. From germline, CDR1 is LNHDA and CDR2 SQIVND (reference sequence). The CDR3 loop spans 13 amino acids. V lost 7 bases to trimming and J lost 4 bases, with 11 bases between them. Combining the CDR3 with reference TRBV19 and TRBJ1-3 gives the whole variable domain DGGITQSPKYLFRKEGQNVTLSCEQNLNHDAMYWYRQDPGQGLRLIYYSQIVNDFQKGDIAEGYSVSREKKESFPLTVTSAQKNPTAFYLCASTETRGNTIYFGEGSWLTVV.

This clonotype was detected many times. The rearrangement links TRBV7-3 to TRBJ1-2, with TRBD1 identical over 10 bases. V gave up 8 bases and J gave up 6 bases; unmatched junction bases: 0. The germline V gene has CDR1 SGHTA and CDR2 FQGTGA. The CDR3 contains 11 residues. CDR3 bases: TGTGCCAGCGGACAGGGGGATGGCTACACCTTC. It yields the protein CASGQGDGYTF.

J is TRBJ1-2 and V is TRBV29-1; TRBD1 matches 7 bases. The V gene's germline CDR1 is SQVTM and CDR2 ANQGSEA. Trimming removed 6 bases from V and 5 bases from J; junction bases left unmatched: 6. CDR3 length: 12 residues. The CDR3 DNA sequence: TGCAGCGTGTATGGGACAGAGTATGGCTACACCTTC. Translated, it gives CSVYGTEYGYTF.

The chain uses TRBV15 and TRBJ1-6; perhaps TRBD1 as D (6 bases). Trimming took 3 bases from V and 7 from J, leaving 19 bases between them. Germline V gene sequence: CDR1 LNHNV, CDR2 YYDKDF (reference sequence). The CDR3 length is 17 residues. This CDR3 is CATSSETRGAGNSPLHF. DNA of the CDR3: TGTGCCACCAGCAGTGAGACCAGGGGCGCGGGGAATTCACCCCTCCACTTT.

This clonotype was seen just once. The rearrangement joins TRBV20-1 to TRBJ2-3, with D perhaps matching TRBD2 (5 bases). In germline, CDR1 is DFQATT, CDR2 SNEGSKA (reference sequence). V was pared by 6 bases and J by 0 bases, with 10 bases between. The CDR3 loop spans 13 amino acids. CDR3 coding DNA: TGCAGTGCCGGCGACTATAGCACAGATACGCAGTATTTT. Its protein is CSAGDYSTDTQYF.

This clonotype was detected many times. The chain is built from TRBV10-3 and TRBJ2-5, with TRBD2 identical over 8 bases. CDR1 is ENHRY, CDR2 SYGVKD, per germline. The CDR3 is 13 residues long. V was clipped by 11 bases and J by 5 bases; unmatched bases: 10. The CDR3 loop reads CASGERERETQYF. The CDR3 DNA reads as TGTGCCTCAGGGGAGCGGGAGCGGGAGACCCAGTACTTC.